The clone carrying this T cell receptor (beta chain) was observed at least ten times. The antigen is not known. This sample is drawn from a study of identical twins' blood T cells. MiXCR, applied by TCRdb to the 5' RACE reads, yields one record per CDR3 protein. The sample lists hundreds of thousands of distinct CDR3 sequences; 28% were seen once. The study, taken as a whole, reports: Even for out-of-frame TCRbeta, twins reportedly shared V gene usage much more than unrelated donors.

Per germline, CDR1 MNHEY and CDR2 SVGAGI. The junction had 12 bases not matched to a gene; V was cut back by 5 bases and J by 6 bases. The CDR3 is 16 residues long. This chain connects TRBV6-5 to TRBJ2-2, with TRBD2 matching 7 bases. The clonotype was recovered from a woman between 18 and 50 years old in good health. What was sequenced was PBMCs. The CDR3 spells CASSPGTKKFAGELFF. The CDR3 DNA reads TGTGCCAGCAGTCCCGGGACTAAAAAATTTGCCGGGGAGCTGTTTTTT.